This T cell receptor (beta chain) was sequenced for a study of blood T cell repertoires in COVID-19. The assay was immunoSEQ multiplex PCR, and TCRdb's table has in-frame clones only and misses some. The table shows 200,000 to 250,000 clones, with about 85% occurring only once. Trimming removed 6 bases from V and 0 bases from J; junction bases left unmatched: 6. CDR1 MGHRA and CDR2 YSYEKL come from the germline V gene. CDR3 size: 15 residues. This clone was counted many times. The V gene is TRBV4-1, the J gene TRBJ2-7; 9 bases are shared with TRBD1. The receptor's source is a woman over 75 with active or convalescent COVID-19. The specimen sequenced was peripheral blood. In nucleotides, the CDR3 is TGCGCCAGCAGGCGAGGACAGGGGCCCTCCTACGAGCAGTACTTC. This translates into CASRRGQGPSYEQYF.